The clone carrying this T cell receptor (beta chain) appeared a single time. Antigen unknown. The CDR3 runs to 14 residues. The V and J ends lost 2 bases and 3 bases, in that order; junction bases with no gene match: 2. The germline CDR1 and CDR2 sequences are SGDLS and YYNGEE. This sample was included in a study of cytomegalovirus exposure and HLA in healthy donors. Study observations and caveats: A missense DCLRE1C variant was associated with V- and J-gene trimming of TCR beta chains in a later analysis, and an independent cohort replicated the association. A later analysis showed that HLA-associated TCR beta chains had undergone more clonal expansion than equally common others. Using a false discovery rate of 0.05, a later analysis showed that some 16,000 TCR beta sequences were associated with HLA alleles.

The PCR made use of 60 Vbeta and 13 Jbeta primers. Produced via immunoSEQ multiplex PCR; TCRdb's table is partial and in-frame only. The repertoire holds some 190,000 clones, with approximately 78% as singletons. The source is a woman aged 25 to 39 in good health and CMV-seropositive. The chain employs TRBV9 and TRBJ2-5; 9 bases align to TRBD1. What was sequenced was PBMCs. The CDR3 nucleotides read TGTGCCAGCAGCGTCCGACAGGGGGAAGAGACCCAGTACTTC. Its protein is CASSVRQGEETQYF.